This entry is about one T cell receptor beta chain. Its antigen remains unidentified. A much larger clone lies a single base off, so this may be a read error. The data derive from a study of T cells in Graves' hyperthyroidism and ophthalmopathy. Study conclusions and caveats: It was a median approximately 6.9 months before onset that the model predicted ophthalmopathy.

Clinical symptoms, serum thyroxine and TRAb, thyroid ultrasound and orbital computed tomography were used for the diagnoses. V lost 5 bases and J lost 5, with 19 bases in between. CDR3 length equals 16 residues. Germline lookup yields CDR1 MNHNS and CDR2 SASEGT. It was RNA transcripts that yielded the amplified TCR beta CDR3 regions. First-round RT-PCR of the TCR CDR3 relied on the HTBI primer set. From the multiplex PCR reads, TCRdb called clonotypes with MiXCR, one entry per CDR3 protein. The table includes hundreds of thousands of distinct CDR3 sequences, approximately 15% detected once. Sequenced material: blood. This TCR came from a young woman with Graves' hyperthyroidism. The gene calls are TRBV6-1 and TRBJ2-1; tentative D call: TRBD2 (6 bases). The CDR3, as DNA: TGTGCCAGCAGTCCCCTAGGGATTAGCGGAAACAATGAGCAGTTCTTC. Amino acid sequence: CASSPLGISGNNEQFF.